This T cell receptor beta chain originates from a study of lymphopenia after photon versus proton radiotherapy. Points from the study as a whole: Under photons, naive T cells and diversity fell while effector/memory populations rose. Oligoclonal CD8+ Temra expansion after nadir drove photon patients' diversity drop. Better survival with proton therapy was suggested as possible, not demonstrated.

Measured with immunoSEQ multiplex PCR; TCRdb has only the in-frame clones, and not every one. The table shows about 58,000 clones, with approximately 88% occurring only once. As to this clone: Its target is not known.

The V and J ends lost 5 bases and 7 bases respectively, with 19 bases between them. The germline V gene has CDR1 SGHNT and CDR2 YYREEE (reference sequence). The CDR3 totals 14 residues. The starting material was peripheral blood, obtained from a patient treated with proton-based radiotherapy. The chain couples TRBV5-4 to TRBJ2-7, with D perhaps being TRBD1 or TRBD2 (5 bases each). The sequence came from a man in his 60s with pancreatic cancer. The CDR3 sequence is CASSGRGPEWEQYF. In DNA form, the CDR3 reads TGTGCCAGCAGTGGCCGGGGCCCCGAATGGGAGCAGTACTTC.